Sequencing of this T cell receptor (beta chain) was carried out in a study of shared clonotypes between healthy human individuals. This CDR3 comprises 15 residues. Germline assignment: CDR1 SGHRS and CDR2 YFSETQ. V dropped 0 bases and J dropped 7; count of bases not matched to a gene: 7. Data came from immunoSEQ multiplex PCR; TCRdb stores just in-frame clones and leaves some out. The repertoire holds some 2,500,000 clones, 93% seen once, with more than 0.35% in the top ten. Study-level points and caveats: Estimated richness was generally greater in naive than memory subsets.

A note on this clone: No antigen is known for it.

The origin of this receptor is a man between 18 and 35 years old in good health. Some clones in this sample may be carry-over from other donors' samples. The rearrangement joins TRBV5-1 to TRBJ2-7, with 10 bases fitting TRBD1. The sample was naive CD4+ T cells from PBMCs. Regarding subset: CD45RA+ positively selected. The CDR3 loop reads CASSLELRQGAEQYF. CDR3 coding DNA: TGCGCCAGCAGCTTGGAGCTGCGACAGGGGGCGGAGCAGTACTTC.